Presented here are 5 T cell receptor beta chains from one specimen sequenced in a study of CD8+ T cells in alopecia areata. The sequencing template was cDNA reverse transcribed from extracted RNA. Only in-frame clones appear in the TCRdb table, and some are missing; sequencing was by immunoSEQ multiplex PCR. The data hold around 150,000 clones, with around 57% observed a single time. Sequencing used CD4+ T cells sorted from blood. The receptor set was obtained from a human donor in good health.

V and J are TRBV6-5 and TRBJ2-1; possible D gene TRBD1, 7 bases. V lost 2 bases, J lost 9 bases, and 14 bases lay in between. The V gene's germline CDR1 is MNHEY and CDR2 SVGAGI. CDR3 length equals 14 residues. The CDR3 protein is CASSYTQGGREQFF. The CDR3 DNA is TGTGCCAGCAGTTACACCCAGGGGGGCCGTGAGCAGTTCTTC.

The chain links TRBV5-1 to TRBJ1-1, with D maybe TRBD1 (6 bases). Trimming shortened V by 7 bases and J by 2 bases, and 15 bases separated the two germline ends. Per the germline V gene, CDR1 is SGHRS and CDR2 is YFSETQ. The CDR3 totals 14 residues. In nucleotides, the CDR3 is TGCGCCAGCTGGCGGGACACCATTAACACTGAAGCTTTCTTT. Protein: CASWRDTINTEAFF.

The CDR3 sequence is CASSSAGLGAYEQYF. CDR3 in DNA: TGTGCCAGCAGTTCCGCGGGACTAGGCGCCTACGAGCAGTACTTC. The chain links TRBV5-4 to TRBJ2-7; 8 bases match TRBD2. CDR3 length equals 15 residues. Germline V gene lookup returns CDR1 SGHNT and CDR2 YYREEE (reference sequence). V was pared by 5 bases and J by 2 bases, with 9 bases of the junction left unmatched.

The DNA for the CDR3 is TGCAGCGTTGTTACTAGCGGGACCGGGGAGCTGTTTTTT. This sequence encodes CSVVTSGTGELFF. The rearrangement uses TRBV29-1 and TRBJ2-2, with TRBD2 matching over 9 bases. The germline gives CDR1 SQVTM, CDR2 ANQGSEA. The CDR3 is 13 residues long. V shed 4 bases, J shed 5 bases, and the junction held 2 bases outside the gene matches.

CDR3 sequence: CASTPRVLNEQFF. CDR3 coding DNA: TGTGCCAGCACCCCAAGGGTCCTCAATGAGCAGTTCTTC. The chain is built from TRBV28 and TRBJ2-1; D unresolved. The V and J ends lost 7 bases and 6 bases respectively, with 13 bases between them. Germline V gene sequence: CDR1 MDHEN, CDR2 SYDVKM. This CDR3 has 13 amino acids.